Shown below are 23 T cell receptor beta chains from a single sample sequenced in a study of blood T cells in healthy people across ages. Through a sample-barcoded 5' primer and a J-beta primer mix, a second PCR was run for roughly 7 to 11 cycles. TCRdb redid the calling of the 5' RACE reads with MiXCR, one entry per CDR3 protein. The data show hundreds of thousands of distinct CDR3 sequences, 58% seen once. Sequenced sample: blood. These receptor sequences come from a man aged 25-45 years in good health.

This chain uses TRBV7-2 with TRBJ2-1, with 8 positions matching TRBD1. Germline V gives CDR1 SGHTA, CDR2 FQGNSA. V shed 4 bases and J 7 bases; nucleotides not matched to a gene: 0. The CDR3 spans 12 residues. In DNA, the CDR3 is TGTGCCAGCAGCTGGACAGGGAATGAGCAGTTCTTC. Encoded protein: CASSWTGNEQFF.

There are a few counts of this clonotype. The chain combines TRBV20-1 with TRBJ2-5; D perhaps matches TRBD2 (7 bases). Trimming stripped 6 bases from V and 2 bases from J, with 16 bases between. Germline lookup yields CDR1 DFQATT and CDR2 SNEGSKA (reference sequence). The CDR3 runs to 14 residues. This CDR3 is CSATWEGGQETQYF. The DNA for the CDR3 is TGCAGTGCCACCTGGGAGGGGGGTCAAGAGACCCAGTACTTC.

The chain uses TRBV28 and TRBJ2-7, with D possibly TRBD2 on 5 matching bases. V lost 7 bases and J lost 2, with 15 bases in between. The CDR3 length is 14 residues. CDR1 MDHEN and CDR2 SYDVKM come from the germline V gene. The CDR3 DNA is TGTGCCAGCACGCTTAGGGCCGGGACCTACGAGCAGTACTTC. Its protein product is CASTLRAGTYEQYF.

V gene TRBV4-2 combines with J gene TRBJ1-6; 7 bases agree with TRBD1. Looked up from germline, CDR1 is LGHNA and CDR2 is YNFKEQ. CDR3 length: 16 residues. Unmatched junction bases numbered 8, after V lost 0 bases and J lost 9 bases. The CDR3: CASSQDPRQGGSPLHF. As DNA, the CDR3 is TGTGCCAGCAGCCAAGATCCCCGACAGGGCGGTTCACCCCTCCACTTT.

This chain links TRBV27 with TRBJ1-2; D is uncertain. The CDR3 runs to 13 residues. Looked up from germline, CDR1 is MNHEY and CDR2 is SMNVEV (reference sequence). Trimming pared 5 bases from V and 1 base from J, leaving 8 bases between. The CDR3 spells CASSPLINYGYTF. The CDR3 nucleotides read TGTGCCAGCAGTCCCCTCATTAACTATGGCTACACCTTC.

There are a few counts of this clonotype. This CDR3 reads CASRNWVNEQFF. The CDR3 DNA follows: TGTGCCAGCAGGAATTGGGTAAATGAGCAGTTCTTC. The rearrangement links TRBV6-5 to TRBJ2-1; D remains unclear. Germline CDR1 and CDR2: MNHEY and SVGAGI. Trimming stripped 6 bases from V and 7 bases from J, with 10 bases between. This CDR3 spans 12 amino acids.

V usage is TRBV20-1 and J usage is TRBJ2-5; TRBD1 aligns across 8 bases. Germline V lookup: CDR1 DFQATT, CDR2 SNEGSKA (reference sequence). The CDR3 consists of 13 residues. The V segment lost 5 bases and the J segment 11 bases; nucleotides outside the gene matches: 13. The CDR3 region is CSALQGGLWGQYF. CDR3 DNA sequence: TGCAGTGCTTTACAGGGGGGCCTTTGGGGGCAGTACTTC.

The chain joins TRBV6-5 to TRBJ2-4, with 8 bases aligning to TRBD1. This CDR3 has 15 amino acids. Looked up from germline, CDR1 is MNHEY and CDR2 is SVGAGI. Unmatched junction bases numbered 7, after V lost 6 bases and J lost 3 bases. CDR3 region: CASRPGGNIKNIQYF. The CDR3, as DNA: TGTGCCAGCAGGCCAGGGGGCAATATCAAAAACATTCAGTACTTC.

This sequence joins TRBV25-1 and TRBJ2-1; 9 bases line up with TRBD1. With 4 bases clipped from V and 7 bases from J, the junction kept 5 bases outside the gene matches. The CDR3 totals 14 residues. Looked up from germline, CDR1 is MGHDK and CDR2 is SYGVNS. The CDR3 sequence is CASSAGQGWNEQFF. The DNA for the CDR3 is TGTGCCAGCAGTGCGGGACAGGGTTGGAATGAGCAGTTCTTC.

The chain carries TRBV6-6 and TRBJ2-5; 7 nucleotides agree with TRBD2. The CDR3 extends over 16 amino acids. CDR1 MNHNY and CDR2 SVGAGI come from the germline V gene (reference sequence). The V and J ends lost 3 bases and 2 bases, in that order; junction bases with no gene match: 9. The CDR3 nucleotides are TGTGCCAGCAGTTATAGGGGCGGGAGTAGGCAAGAGACCCAGTACTTC. This sequence encodes CASSYRGGSRQETQYF.

The chain recombines TRBV7-2 with TRBJ1-3; D unresolved. This CDR3 has 15 residues. Germline V CDR1 and CDR2: SGHTA, FQGNSA. The V and J ends lost 5 bases and 1 base respectively, with 12 bases between them. The DNA for the CDR3 is TGTGCCAGCAGCGTACGACCAGTTTCTGGAAACACCATATATTTT. Amino acid sequence: CASSVRPVSGNTIYF.

The rearrangement joins TRBV29-1 to TRBJ2-1, with TRBD1 identical over 7 bases. The CDR3 extends over 16 amino acids. Trimming removed 2 bases from V and 11 bases from J; junction bases left unmatched: 18. Germline loops: CDR1 SQVTM, CDR2 ANQGSEA. CDR3 DNA: TGCAGCGTTGAATTTCGGGACAGCGATTATCTTAAACAGCAGTTCTTC. Protein: CSVEFRDSDYLKQQFF.

CDR3 coding DNA: TGCAGCGTTGATGCACAGACTAACTATGGCTACACCTTC. As protein: CSVDAQTNYGYTF. The V gene is TRBV29-1, the J gene TRBJ1-2; D gene unclear. CDR1 is SQVTM and CDR2 is ANQGSEA in the germline V gene. This CDR3 region has 13 residues. The V end was cut by 3 bases, the J end by 0 bases, with 8 bases between. Based on the CDR3 plus reference TRBV29-1 and TRBJ1-2, the full variable domain is SAVISQKPSRDICQRGTSLTIQCQVDSQVTMMFWYRQQPGQSLTLIATANQGSEATYESGFVIDKFPISRPNLTFSTLTVSNMSPEDSSIYLCSVDAQTNYGYTFGSGTRLTVV.

This clonotype appeared many times. The rearrangement uses TRBV6-2 or TRBV6-3 and TRBJ2-1; D possibly matches TRBD1 or TRBD2 (6 bases each). Trimming left V 0 bases short and J 9 bases short, with 21 bases between. Per the germline V gene, CDR1 is MNHEY and CDR2 is SVGEGT. The CDR3 runs to 17 residues. The CDR3 DNA follows: TGTGCCAGCAGTTACTCGTGGGACTTAAGGTGGGGGCGTGAGCAGTTCTTC. This codes for CASSYSWDLRWGREQFF.

In its sample, this clonotype was seen once. The chain combines TRBV21-1 with TRBJ1-2; no check of the table's D call, TRBD1, against the DNA was made. TRBV21-1 is labeled a pseudogene. CDR3 length: 21 amino acids. This CDR3 reads CASTGTVTAKYRRTALYGYTF. CDR3 coding DNA: TGTGCCAGCACCGGGACGGTAACCGCAAAGTATCGTAGGACAGCTCTCTATGGCTACACCTTC.

In its sample, this clonotype was seen a few times. The chain has TRBV20-1 and TRBJ2-5; the D is unclear. CDR3 size: 13 residues. CDR1 and CDR2 (germline): DFQATT, SNEGSKA (reference sequence). Between the trimmed V and J ends, which lost 6 bases and 1 base, there was a span of 12 bases. The CDR3 sequence is CSAPIGSQETQYF. The CDR3 DNA reads as TGCAGTGCCCCGATAGGTAGCCAAGAGACCCAGTACTTC.

Concerning this clonotype itself: The junction departs from germline at one end; a sequencing error may be responsible. The V and J genes are TRBV7-7 and TRBJ2-2, with no clear D. Germline-derived CDR1 and CDR2 are SSHAT and FNYEAQ (reference sequence). CDR3 length: 14 residues. CDR3 DNA: TGTGCTAGCAGCCGGTCAAAGAACACCGGGGAGCTGTTTTTT. Translated: CASSRSKNTGELFF.

V usage is TRBV20-1 and J usage is TRBJ1-5; TRBD1 matches 9 bases. This CDR3 spans 16 amino acids. With 5 bases clipped from V and 2 bases from J, the junction kept 10 bases outside the gene matches. Germline loops: CDR1 DFQATT, CDR2 SNEGSKA (reference sequence). The CDR3 loop is CSAGPGTGIGNQPQHF. As DNA, the CDR3 is TGCAGTGCTGGACCCGGGACAGGGATAGGCAATCAGCCCCAGCATTTT.

The rearrangement links TRBV5-6 to TRBJ2-7; perhaps TRBD2 as D (5 bases). With 4 bases removed from V and 0 bases from J, the gap between germline ends came to 14 bases. Germline values: CDR1 SGHDT, CDR2 YYEEEE. CDR3 length: 15 amino acids. CDR3 sequence reads: CASSPLDGNSYEQYF. In DNA form, the CDR3 reads TGTGCCAGCAGCCCACTAGACGGAAACTCCTACGAGCAGTACTTC.

CDR3 in amino acids: CASSLSRYEQFF. For the CDR3, the DNA is TGTGCCAGCAGCTTAAGTAGATATGAGCAGTTCTTC. This rearrangement joins TRBV11-2 to TRBJ2-1; D is ambiguous. CDR1 is SGHAT and CDR2 is FQNNGV in the germline V gene. Trimming removed 2 bases from V and 8 bases from J, with 7 bases in between. The CDR3 covers 12 residues.

Only a few counts were recorded for this clonotype. The rearrangement uses TRBV7-9 and TRBJ2-7; 8 bases match TRBD1. CDR3 length: 14 residues. In germline, CDR1 is SEHNR, CDR2 FQNEAQ (reference sequence). V gave up 3 bases and J gave up 5 bases; unmatched junction bases: 6. This chain's CDR3 is CASSFPGGRNEQYF. CDR3 nucleotides: TGTGCCAGCAGCTTCCCAGGGGGCCGAAACGAGCAGTACTTC.

The chain employs TRBV11-2 and TRBJ2-7; 8 bases are a match to TRBD1. Germline values: CDR1 SGHAT, CDR2 FQNNGV. V gave up 5 bases and J gave up 3 bases; unmatched junction bases: 18. The CDR3 covers 18 residues. The CDR3 nucleotides read TGTGCCAGCAGCCCCCGGGACAGGTCCCGCCTTTGGGTCTACGAGCAGTACTTC. It codes for CASSPRDRSRLWVYEQYF.

The chain uses TRBV12-3 or TRBV12-4 and TRBJ2-5, with D maybe TRBD1 (6 bases). The J call may be wrong; the DNA end is better matched by TRBJ2-7. The CDR3 is 12 residues long. In DNA form, the CDR3 reads TGTGCCAGCGGGGCAGGGGACTACGAGCAGTACTTC. Protein: CASGAGDYEQYF.